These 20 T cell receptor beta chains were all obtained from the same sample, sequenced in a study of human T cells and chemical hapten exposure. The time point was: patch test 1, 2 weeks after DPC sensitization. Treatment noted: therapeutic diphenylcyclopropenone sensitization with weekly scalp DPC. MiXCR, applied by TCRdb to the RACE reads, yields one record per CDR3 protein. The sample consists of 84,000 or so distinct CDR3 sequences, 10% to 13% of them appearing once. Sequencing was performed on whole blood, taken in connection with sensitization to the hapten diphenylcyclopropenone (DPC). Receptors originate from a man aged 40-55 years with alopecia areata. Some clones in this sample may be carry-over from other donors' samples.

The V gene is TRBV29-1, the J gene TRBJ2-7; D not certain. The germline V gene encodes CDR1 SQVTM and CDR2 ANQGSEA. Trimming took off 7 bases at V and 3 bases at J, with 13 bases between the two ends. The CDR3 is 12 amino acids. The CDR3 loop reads CSASGEGYEQYV. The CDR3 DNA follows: TGCAGCGCCTCCGGCGAAGGCTACGAGCAGTACGTC.

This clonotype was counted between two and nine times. The CDR3 DNA reads as TGTGCCAGCAGTGAAATAGAGGCCGGACTCGGGACCCAGTACTTC. Amino acids: CASSEIEAGLGTQYF. The V call is TRBV6-1, the J call TRBJ2-5, with D tentatively TRBD2 (5 bases). There are 15 residues in the CDR3. CDR1 MNHNS and CDR2 SASEGT come from the germline V gene. V gave up 2 bases and J gave up 7 bases, with 17 bases separating them.

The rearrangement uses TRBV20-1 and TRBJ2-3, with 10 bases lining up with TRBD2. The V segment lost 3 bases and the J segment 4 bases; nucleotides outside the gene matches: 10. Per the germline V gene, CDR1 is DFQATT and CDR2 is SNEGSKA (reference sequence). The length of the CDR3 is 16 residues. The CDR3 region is CSASPAGGPGADTQYF. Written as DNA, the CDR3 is TGCAGTGCTAGCCCAGCGGGAGGGCCAGGTGCAGATACGCAGTATTTT.

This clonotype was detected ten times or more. CDR3 coding DNA: TGTGCCACCACGATACACGGATCCTACGAGCAGTACTTC. This translates into CATTIHGSYEQYF. V is TRBV6-2 or TRBV6-3 and J is TRBJ2-7; no firm D call. This CDR3 is 13 amino acids long. Deletions cut 10 bases from V and 1 base from J, with 14 bases between. Germline CDR1 reads MNHEY; CDR2 reads SVGEGT.

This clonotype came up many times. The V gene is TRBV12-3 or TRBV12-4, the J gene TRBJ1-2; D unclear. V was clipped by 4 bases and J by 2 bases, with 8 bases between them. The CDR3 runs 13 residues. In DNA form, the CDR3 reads TGTGCCAGCAGTTCTCAAGGGAACTATGGCTACACCTTC. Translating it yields CASSSQGNYGYTF.

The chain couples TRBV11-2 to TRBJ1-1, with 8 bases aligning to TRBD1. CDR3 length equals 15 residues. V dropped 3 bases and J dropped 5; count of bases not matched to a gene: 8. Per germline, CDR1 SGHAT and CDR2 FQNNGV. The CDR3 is CASSLQGAQGTEAFF. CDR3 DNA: TGTGCCAGCAGCTTGCAGGGGGCGCAGGGTACTGAAGCTTTCTTT.

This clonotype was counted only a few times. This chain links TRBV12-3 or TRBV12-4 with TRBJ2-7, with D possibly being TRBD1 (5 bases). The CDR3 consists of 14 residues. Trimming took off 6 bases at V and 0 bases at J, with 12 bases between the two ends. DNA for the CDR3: TGTGCCAGCAGGCTGACAGCAAGCTCCTACGAGCAGTACTTC. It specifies CASRLTASSYEQYF.

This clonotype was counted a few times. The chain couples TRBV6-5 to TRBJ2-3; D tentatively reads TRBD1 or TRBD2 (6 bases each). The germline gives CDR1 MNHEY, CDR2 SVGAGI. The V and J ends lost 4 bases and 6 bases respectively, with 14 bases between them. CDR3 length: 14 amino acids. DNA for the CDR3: TGTGCCAGCAGTTCTCGAGGAGGGGGGGATACGCAGTATTTT. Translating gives CASSSRGGGDTQYF.

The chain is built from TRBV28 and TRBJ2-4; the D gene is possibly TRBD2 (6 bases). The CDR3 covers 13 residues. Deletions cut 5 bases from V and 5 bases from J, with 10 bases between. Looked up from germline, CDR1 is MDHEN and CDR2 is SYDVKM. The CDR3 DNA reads TGTGCCAGCAGTCGGGGGTCCGAAAACATTCAGTACTTC. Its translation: CASSRGSENIQYF.

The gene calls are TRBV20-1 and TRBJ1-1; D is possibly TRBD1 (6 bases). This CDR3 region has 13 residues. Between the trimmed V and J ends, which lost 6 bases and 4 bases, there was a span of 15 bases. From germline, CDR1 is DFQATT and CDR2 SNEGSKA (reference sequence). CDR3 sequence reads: CSAAQGAGTEAFF. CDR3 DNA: TGCAGTGCGGCACAGGGAGCGGGCACTGAAGCTTTCTTT.

The CDR3 region is CASSRGTGTQPQHF. CDR3 sequence (DNA): TGTGCCAGCAGCAGAGGGACAGGGACACAGCCCCAGCATTTT. The V gene is TRBV5-5, the J gene TRBJ1-5, with 9 bases matching TRBD1. Germline CDR1 and CDR2: SGHKS and YYEKEE (reference sequence). The CDR3 sequence is 14 residues long. The trim removed 4 bases at V and 7 bases at J, leaving 6 bases unmatched.

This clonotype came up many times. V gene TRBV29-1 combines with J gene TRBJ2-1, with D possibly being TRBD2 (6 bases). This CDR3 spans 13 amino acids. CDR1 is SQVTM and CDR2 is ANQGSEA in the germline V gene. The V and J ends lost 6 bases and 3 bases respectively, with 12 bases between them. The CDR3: CSVVADYYNEQFF. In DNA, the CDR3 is TGCAGCGTCGTAGCGGACTACTACAATGAGCAGTTCTTC.

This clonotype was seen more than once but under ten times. The CDR3 region is CASATGAMTDTQYF. The CDR3 DNA sequence: TGTGCCAGTGCGACAGGGGCGATGACAGATACGCAGTATTTT. V gene TRBV6-1 combines with J gene TRBJ2-3, with 8 bases matching TRBD1. The ends lost 9 bases at V and 3 bases at J; junction bases unmatched: 8. The germline CDR1 and CDR2 sequences are MNHNS and SASEGT. This CDR3 region has 14 residues.

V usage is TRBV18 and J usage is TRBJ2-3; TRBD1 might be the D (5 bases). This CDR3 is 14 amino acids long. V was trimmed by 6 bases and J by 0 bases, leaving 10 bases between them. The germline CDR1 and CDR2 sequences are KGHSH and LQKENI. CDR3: CASSIDSSTDTQYF. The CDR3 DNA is TGTGCCAGCTCGATTGACAGTAGCACAGATACGCAGTATTTT.

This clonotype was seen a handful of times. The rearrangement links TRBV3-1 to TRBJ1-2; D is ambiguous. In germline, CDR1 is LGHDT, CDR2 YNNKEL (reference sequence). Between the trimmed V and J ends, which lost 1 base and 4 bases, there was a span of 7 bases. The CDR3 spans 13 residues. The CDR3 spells CASSQVRTYGYTF. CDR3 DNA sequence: TGTGCCAGCAGCCAAGTGAGGACCTATGGCTACACCTTC.

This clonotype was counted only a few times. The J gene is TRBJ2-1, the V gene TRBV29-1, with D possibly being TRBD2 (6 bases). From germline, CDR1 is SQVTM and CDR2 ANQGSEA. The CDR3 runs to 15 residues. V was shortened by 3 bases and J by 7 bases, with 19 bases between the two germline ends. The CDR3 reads CSVEGGRASRNEQFF. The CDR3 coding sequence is TGCAGCGTTGAGGGGGGTCGGGCCTCACGGAATGAGCAGTTCTTC.

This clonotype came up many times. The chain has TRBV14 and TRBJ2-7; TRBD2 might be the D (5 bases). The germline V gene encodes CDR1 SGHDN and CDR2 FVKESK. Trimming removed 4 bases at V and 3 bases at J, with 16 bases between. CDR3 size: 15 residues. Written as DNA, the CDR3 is TGTGCCAGCAGCCTCAGACCAGGACTTAACTACGAGCAGTACGTC. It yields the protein CASSLRPGLNYEQYV.

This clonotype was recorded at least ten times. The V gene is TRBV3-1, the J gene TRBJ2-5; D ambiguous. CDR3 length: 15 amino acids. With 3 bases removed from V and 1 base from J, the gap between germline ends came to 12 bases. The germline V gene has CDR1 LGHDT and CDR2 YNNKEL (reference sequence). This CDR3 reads CASSHLLDGQETQYF. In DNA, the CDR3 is TGTGCCAGCAGCCACCTTTTAGACGGCCAAGAGACCCAGTACTTC.

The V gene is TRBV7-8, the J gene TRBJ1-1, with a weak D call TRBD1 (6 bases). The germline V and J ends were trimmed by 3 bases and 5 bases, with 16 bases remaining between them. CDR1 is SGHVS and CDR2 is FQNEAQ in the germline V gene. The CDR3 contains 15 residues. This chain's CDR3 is CASSLLWVGATEAFF. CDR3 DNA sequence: TGTGCCAGCAGCTTGCTTTGGGTGGGGGCGACTGAAGCTTTCTTT.

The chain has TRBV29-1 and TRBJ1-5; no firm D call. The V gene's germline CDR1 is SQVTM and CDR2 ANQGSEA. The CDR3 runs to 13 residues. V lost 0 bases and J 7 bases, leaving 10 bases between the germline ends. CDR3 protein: CSVEEYIGQPQHF. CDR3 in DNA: TGCAGCGTTGAAGAATACATCGGCCAGCCCCAGCATTTT.